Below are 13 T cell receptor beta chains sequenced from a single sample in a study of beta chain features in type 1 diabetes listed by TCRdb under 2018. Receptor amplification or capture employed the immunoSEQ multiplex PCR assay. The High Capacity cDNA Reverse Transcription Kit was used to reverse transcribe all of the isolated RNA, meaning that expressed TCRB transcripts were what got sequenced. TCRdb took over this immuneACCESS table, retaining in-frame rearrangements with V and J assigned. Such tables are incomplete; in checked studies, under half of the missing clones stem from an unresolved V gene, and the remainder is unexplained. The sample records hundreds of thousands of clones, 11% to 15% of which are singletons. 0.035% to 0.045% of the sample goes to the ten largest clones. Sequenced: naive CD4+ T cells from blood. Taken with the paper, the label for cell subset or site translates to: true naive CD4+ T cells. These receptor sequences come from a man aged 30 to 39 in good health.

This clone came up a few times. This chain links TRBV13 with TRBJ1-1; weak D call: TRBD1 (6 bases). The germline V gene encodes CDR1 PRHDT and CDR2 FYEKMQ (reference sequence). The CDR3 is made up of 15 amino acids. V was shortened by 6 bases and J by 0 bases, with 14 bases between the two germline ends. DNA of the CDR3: TGTGCCAGCAGGCGTCGACAGGTACTGAACACTGAAGCTTTCTTT. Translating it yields CASRRRQVLNTEAFF.

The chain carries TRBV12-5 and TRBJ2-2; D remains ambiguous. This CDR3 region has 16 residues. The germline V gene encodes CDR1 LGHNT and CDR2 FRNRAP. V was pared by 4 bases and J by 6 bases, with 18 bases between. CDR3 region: CASGSRWTGRAGELFF. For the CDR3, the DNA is TGTGCTAGTGGTTCCCGATGGACGGGTCGCGCCGGGGAGCTGTTTTTT.

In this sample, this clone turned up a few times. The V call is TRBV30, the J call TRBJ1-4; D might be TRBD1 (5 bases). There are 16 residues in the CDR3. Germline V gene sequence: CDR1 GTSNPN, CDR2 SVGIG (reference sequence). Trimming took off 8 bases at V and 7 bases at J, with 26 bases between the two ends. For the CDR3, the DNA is TGTGCCACCGGACCCGGGGGAATTTTATTCGGTGAAAAACTGTTTTTT. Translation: CATGPGGILFGEKLFF.

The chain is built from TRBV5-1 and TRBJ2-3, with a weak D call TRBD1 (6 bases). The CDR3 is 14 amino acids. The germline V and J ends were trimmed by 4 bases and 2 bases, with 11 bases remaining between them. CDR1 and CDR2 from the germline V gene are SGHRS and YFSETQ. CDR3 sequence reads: CASSLQGDTDTQYF. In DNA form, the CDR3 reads TGCGCCAGCAGCCTACAGGGTGACACAGATACGCAGTATTTT.

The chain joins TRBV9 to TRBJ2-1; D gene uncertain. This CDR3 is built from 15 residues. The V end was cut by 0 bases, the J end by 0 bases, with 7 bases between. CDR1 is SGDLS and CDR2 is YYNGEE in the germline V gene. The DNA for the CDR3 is TGTGCCAGCAGCGTAGAAATGAGCTCCTACAATGAGCAGTTCTTC. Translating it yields CASSVEMSSYNEQFF. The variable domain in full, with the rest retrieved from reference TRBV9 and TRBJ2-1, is DSGVTQTPKHLITATGQRVTLRCSPRSGDLSVYWYQQSLDQGLQFLIQYYNGEERAKGNILERFSAQQFPDLHSELNLSSLELGDSALYFCASSVEMSSYNEQFFGPGTRLTVL.

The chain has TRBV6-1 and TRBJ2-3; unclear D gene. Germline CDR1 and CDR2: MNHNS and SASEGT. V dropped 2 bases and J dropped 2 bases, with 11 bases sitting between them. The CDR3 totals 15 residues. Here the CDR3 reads CASSEILAATDTQYF. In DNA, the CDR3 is TGTGCCAGCAGTGAAATCCTGGCTGCCACAGATACGCAGTATTTT.

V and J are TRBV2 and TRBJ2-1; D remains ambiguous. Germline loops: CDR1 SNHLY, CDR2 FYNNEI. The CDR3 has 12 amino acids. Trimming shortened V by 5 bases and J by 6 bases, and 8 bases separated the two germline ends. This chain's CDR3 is CASSYTSNEQFF. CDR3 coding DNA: TGTGCCAGCAGTTACACCAGCAATGAGCAGTTCTTC.

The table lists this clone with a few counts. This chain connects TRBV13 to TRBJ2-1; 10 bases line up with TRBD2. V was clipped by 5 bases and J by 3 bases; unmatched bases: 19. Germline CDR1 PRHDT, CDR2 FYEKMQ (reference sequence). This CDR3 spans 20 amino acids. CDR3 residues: CASSLLGFWTSGRDYNEQFF. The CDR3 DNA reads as TGTGCCAGCAGCCTCTTAGGATTTTGGACTAGCGGAAGGGACTACAATGAGCAGTTCTTC.

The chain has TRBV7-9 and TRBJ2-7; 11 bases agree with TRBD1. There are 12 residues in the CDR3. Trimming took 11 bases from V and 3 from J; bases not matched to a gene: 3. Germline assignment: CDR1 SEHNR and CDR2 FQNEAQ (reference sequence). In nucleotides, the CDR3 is TGTGCCGGCGGGACAGGGGGCTACGAGCAGTACTTC. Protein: CAGGTGGYEQYF.

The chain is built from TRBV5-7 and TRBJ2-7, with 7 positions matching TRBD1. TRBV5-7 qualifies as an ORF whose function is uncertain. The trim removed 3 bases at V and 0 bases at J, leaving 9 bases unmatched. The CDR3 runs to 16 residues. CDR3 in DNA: TGTGCCAGCAGCTCACCCCGGGACAGCAACTCCTACGAGCAGTACTTC. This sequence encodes CASSSPRDSNSYEQYF.

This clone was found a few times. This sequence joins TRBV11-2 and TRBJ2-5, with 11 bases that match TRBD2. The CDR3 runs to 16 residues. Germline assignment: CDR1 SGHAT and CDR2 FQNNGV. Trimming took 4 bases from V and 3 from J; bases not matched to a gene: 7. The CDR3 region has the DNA TGTGCCAGCAGCTCGTCCCCGGGACTAGCGGAAGAGACCCAGTACTTC. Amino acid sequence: CASSSSPGLAEETQYF.

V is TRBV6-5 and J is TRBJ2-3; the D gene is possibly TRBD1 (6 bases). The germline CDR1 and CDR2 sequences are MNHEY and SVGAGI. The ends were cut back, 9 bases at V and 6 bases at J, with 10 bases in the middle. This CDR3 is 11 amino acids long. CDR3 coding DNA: TGTGCCAGTACCCAGGGGGATACGCAGTATTTT. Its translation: CASTQGDTQYF.

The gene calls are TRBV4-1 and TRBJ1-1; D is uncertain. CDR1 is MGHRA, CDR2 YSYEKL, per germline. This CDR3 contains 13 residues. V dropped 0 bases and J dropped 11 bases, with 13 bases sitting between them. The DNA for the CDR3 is TGCGCCAGCAGCCAAGAGCGGGGTTGGATGGCTTTCTTT. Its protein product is CASSQERGWMAFF.